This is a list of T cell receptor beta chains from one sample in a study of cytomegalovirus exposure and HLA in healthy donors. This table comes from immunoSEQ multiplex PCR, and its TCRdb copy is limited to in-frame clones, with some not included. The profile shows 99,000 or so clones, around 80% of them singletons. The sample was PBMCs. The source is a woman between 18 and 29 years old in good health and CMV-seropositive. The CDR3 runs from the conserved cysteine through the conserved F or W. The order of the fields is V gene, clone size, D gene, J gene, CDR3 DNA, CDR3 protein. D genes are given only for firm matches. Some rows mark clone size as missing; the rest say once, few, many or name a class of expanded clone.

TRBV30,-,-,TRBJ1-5,TGTGCCTGGAGTGTGGGGAGTGCAAGCAATCAGCCCCAGCATTTT,CAWSVGSASNQPQHF
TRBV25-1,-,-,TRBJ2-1,TGTGCCAGCAGTGACTCGAGTCGGTCCTACAATGAGCAGTTCTTC,CASSDSSRSYNEQFF
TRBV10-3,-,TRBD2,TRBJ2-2,TGTGCCATCAGTGCGAGTCTAGCGGGAGGCACCGGGGAGCTGTTTTTT,CAISASLAGGTGELFF
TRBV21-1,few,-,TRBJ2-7,TGTGCCAGCAGCAAAGGGGGGACTAGCGGGACTAGGCCCTACGAGCAGTACTTC,CASSKGGTSGTRPYEQYF
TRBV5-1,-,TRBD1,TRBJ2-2,TGCGCCAGCAGCTACCGGGACAGGGGGCCCACCGGGGAGCTGTTTTTT,CASSYRDRGPTGELFF
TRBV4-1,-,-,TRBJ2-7,TGCGCCAGCAGCCAAGAGGAGGATGCGAACGAGCAGTACTTC,CASSQEEDANEQYF
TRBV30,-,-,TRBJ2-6,TGTGCCTGGAGTGGGGCGGGGTCTGGGGCCAACGTCCTGACTTTC,CAWSGAGSGANVLTF
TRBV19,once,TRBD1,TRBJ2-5,TGTGCCAGTAGTTCAAAGGGGGCTTTGTACCAAGAGACCCAGTACTTC,CASSSKGALYQETQYF
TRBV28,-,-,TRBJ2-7,TGTGCCAGCAGTTCCGCCTGGGGCAGCTACGAGCAGTACTTC,CASSSAWGSYEQYF
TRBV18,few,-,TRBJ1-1,TGTGCCAGCTCACCACCGGGGGGAGCAGCCGAAGCTTTCTTT,CASSPPGGAAEAFF
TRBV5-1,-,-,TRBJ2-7,TGCGCCAGCAGCTTGGTAGGCCCCGGGGAGCAGTACTTC,CASSLVGPGEQYF
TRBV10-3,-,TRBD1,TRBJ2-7,TGTGCCACGCGCGGACAGGAGATTACCCGAGGGCAGTACTTC,CATRGQEITRGQYF
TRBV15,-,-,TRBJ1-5,TGTGCCACCAGCAGAGACGATCAGCCCCAGCATTTT,CATSRDDQPQHF
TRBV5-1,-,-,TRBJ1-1,TGCGCCAGCAGCGTACAGGGCACTGAAGCTTTCTTT,CASSVQGTEAFF
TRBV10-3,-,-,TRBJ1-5,TGTGCCATCAGTGAGTCAAAGGAGCAGCCCCAGCATTTT,CAISESKEQPQHF
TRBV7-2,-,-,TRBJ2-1,TGTGCCAGCAGCTTATACTGGGAGCAGTTCTTC,CASSLYWEQFF
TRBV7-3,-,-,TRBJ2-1,TGTGCCAGCAGCTCCACGGGAGAGCAGTTCTTC,CASSSTGEQFF
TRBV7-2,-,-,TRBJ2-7,TGTGCCAGCAGCTTAGGGGTGGGAGGTTACGAGCAGTACTTC,CASSLGVGGYEQYF